The 8 T cell receptor beta chains listed next were all sequenced from one sample in a study of blood T cells in healthy people across ages. It was with a sample-barcoded 5' primer and a J-beta primer mix that a second PCR of about 7 to 12 cycles was run. Each CDR3 protein is one row after TCRdb ran MiXCR on the 5' RACE reads. The sample includes about 1.8 million distinct CDR3 sequences, roughly 49% of them seen just once. The sequenced material came from blood. The receptors derive from a woman in her forties in good health.

This clonotype was found a few times. V usage is TRBV20-1 and J usage is TRBJ1-1, with 10 bases identical to TRBD1. Germline V CDR1 and CDR2: DFQATT, SNEGSKA (reference sequence). CDR3 length equals 12 residues. Trimming removed 6 bases from V and 10 bases from J; junction bases left unmatched: 8. The CDR3 reads CSARPTGGSAFF. The CDR3, as DNA: TGCAGTGCCCGCCCGACAGGGGGCTCAGCTTTCTTT.

The chain couples TRBV28 to TRBJ2-3; possibly TRBD2 for D (5 bases). CDR1 is MDHEN and CDR2 is SYDVKM in the germline V gene. The V end lost 8 bases, the J end lost 9 bases, and 9 bases lay between the germline ends. There are 10 residues in the CDR3. This CDR3 is CASGRSTQYF. The CDR3 bases are TGTGCCAGCGGGAGATCGACGCAGTATTTT.

The CDR3 bases are TGTGCCAGCAGTTTAGTTGGCCAAATGGACAGGGGGAACTATCAGCCCCAGCATTTT. This encodes CASSLVGQMDRGNYQPQHF. The chain couples TRBV28 to TRBJ1-5; 10 bases agree with TRBD1. From germline, CDR1 is MDHEN and CDR2 SYDVKM. Germline trimming cut 2 bases from V and 5 bases from J; bases unmatched to any gene: 15. There are 19 residues in the CDR3.

Only a few counts were recorded for this clonotype. CDR3: CSARDLGVNEQYF. The CDR3 DNA follows: TGCAGTGCTAGAGATTTAGGAGTCAACGAGCAGTACTTC. V usage is TRBV20-1 and J usage is TRBJ2-7; D not resolved. The germline gives CDR1 DFQATT, CDR2 SNEGSKA (reference sequence). V lost 0 bases and J 5 bases, leaving 11 bases between the germline ends. This CDR3 has 13 amino acids.

In DNA form, the CDR3 reads TGCGCCAGCAGCCAAAACAGGGTGAACACAGATACGCAGTATTTT. It is translated as CASSQNRVNTDTQYF. V gene TRBV4-3 combines with J gene TRBJ2-3, with D possibly TRBD1 on 6 matching bases. V was cut by 2 bases and J by 2 bases, with 11 bases left in between. This CDR3 spans 15 amino acids. CDR1 LGHNA and CDR2 YSLEER come from the germline V gene.

In its sample, this clonotype was seen a few times. The V call is TRBV6-2 or TRBV6-3, the J call TRBJ2-1; D not resolved. Germline values: CDR1 MNHEY, CDR2 SVGEGT. V was pared by 6 bases and J by 5 bases, with 8 bases between. This CDR3 is 12 amino acids long. The CDR3 sequence: CASSEQNNEQFF. CDR3 DNA: TGTGCCAGCAGCGAACAGAACAATGAGCAGTTCTTC.

This clonotype was counted at least ten times. V is TRBV4-1 and J is TRBJ2-1; 7 nucleotides line up with TRBD2. CDR1 is MGHRA and CDR2 is YSYEKL in the germline V gene. V trimming: 4 bases; J trimming: 2 bases; junction bases outside the gene matches: 2. This CDR3 is built from 14 residues. The CDR3 nucleotides read TGCGCCAGCAGCCCCGGGGGGACCTACAATGAGCAGTTCTTC. Protein: CASSPGGTYNEQFF.

This clonotype was detected a few times. The chain couples TRBV5-1 to TRBJ2-1, with D unresolved. Germline CDR1 reads SGHRS; CDR2 reads YFSETQ. V was clipped by 0 bases and J by 3 bases, with 25 bases between them. The CDR3 runs to 20 residues. DNA for the CDR3: TGCGCCAGCAGCTTGGGAGTCCCTCAAAAGGCTGGACCCGGCTACAATGAGCAGTTCTTC. Translated: CASSLGVPQKAGPGYNEQFF.